This passage covers 14 T cell receptor beta chains from one sample sequenced in a study of blood T cell repertoires in COVID-19 (dated by TCRdb to 2018 to 2020). The library was generated by the immunoSEQ multiplex PCR assay. The clones in this table, taken by TCRdb from immuneACCESS, are in-frame only. Not every clone is retained; where verified, under half of the shortfall comes from an unresolved V gene, and the cause of the rest is unknown. The sample data list about 12,000 clones, and approximately 70% of these were observed just once. The ten largest clones represent 30% of the sample. Sample: peripheral blood. Receptor source: a human donor in a cohort sampled during active COVID-19.

This chain connects TRBV18 to TRBJ2-3, with 8 positions matching TRBD2. Germline V lookup: CDR1 KGHSH, CDR2 LQKENI. This CDR3 has 16 amino acids. V was clipped by 6 bases and J by 5 bases; unmatched bases: 13. In DNA, the CDR3 is TGTGCCAGCTCCCCCTGGTCGGGGGGGGCAGGAGATACGCAGTATTTT. Translated, it gives CASSPWSGGAGDTQYF.

The sample holds a few counts of this clone. The J gene is TRBJ2-7, the V gene TRBV7-2; D perhaps matches TRBD2 (5 bases). Trimming shortened V by 3 bases and J by 0 bases, and 9 bases separated the two germline ends. CDR1 and CDR2 (germline): SGHTA, FQGNSA. CDR3 length equals 14 residues. In DNA form, the CDR3 reads TGTGCCAGCAGCTTCCGGGGAAGCTCCTACGAGCAGTACTTC. This codes for CASSFRGSSYEQYF.

The rearrangement joins TRBV7-6 to TRBJ2-2; a weak D match, TRBD2 (5 bases). V was clipped by 1 base and J by 0 bases, with 9 bases between them. This CDR3 spans 16 amino acids. Per germline, CDR1 SGHVS and CDR2 FNYEAQ. The CDR3 DNA reads as TGTGCCAGCAGCTTAGTTTGGACTTCGAACACCGGGGAGCTGTTTTTT. Protein sequence: CASSLVWTSNTGELFF.

J is TRBJ1-5 and V is TRBV21-1; TRBD1, the D gene given by the table, was not confirmed from the DNA. TRBV21-1 is labeled a pseudogene. The CDR3 consists of 19 residues. CDR3 in DNA: TGTGCCAGCAGCAAAGCGACAGGGCCAAACTTTTACAGCAATCAGCCCCAGCATTTT. Encoded protein: CASSKATGPNFYSNQPQHF.

The chain combines TRBV19 with TRBJ2-1; 8 bases are a match to TRBD2. Per germline, CDR1 LNHDA and CDR2 SQIVND (reference sequence). Trimming took 5 bases from V and 4 from J; bases not matched to a gene: 10. The CDR3 spans 16 residues. CDR3 in amino acids: CASSPPGGGRYNEQFF. Here the CDR3 DNA reads TGTGCCAGTAGTCCCCCTGGTGGCGGGAGGTACAATGAGCAGTTCTTC.

The chain combines TRBV10-2 with TRBJ2-7; TRBD2 might be the D (6 bases). V lost 3 bases to trimming and J lost 0 bases, with 12 bases between them. Germline assignment: CDR1 WSHSY and CDR2 SAAADI. This CDR3 comprises 15 residues. CDR3 sequence reads: CASSDLDGSSYEQYF. Written as DNA, the CDR3 is TGCGCCAGCAGTGACCTGGACGGGAGCTCCTACGAGCAGTACTTC.

The rearrangement uses TRBV18 and TRBJ2-7; 9 bases line up with TRBD1. V lost 6 bases, J lost 0 bases, and 6 bases stayed unmatched. The CDR3 consists of 15 residues. Per the germline V gene, CDR1 is KGHSH and CDR2 is LQKENI. In DNA, the CDR3 is TGTGCCAGCTCCCTAAGACAGGGGGGCTCCTACGAGCAGTACTTC. As protein: CASSLRQGGSYEQYF.

Of note for this clone: At one of its ends the junction is not consistent with the germline gene, which may arise from a read error. V and J are TRBV7-2 and TRBJ1-5; maybe TRBD1 (5 bases). The CDR3 is 15 amino acids. Looked up from germline, CDR1 is SGHTA and CDR2 is FQGNSA. CDR3 nucleotide sequence: TGTGCCAGCAGCTTAGAGGGGAGGTATAGTCAGTCCCAGCATTTT. It is translated as CASSLEGRYSQSQHF.

This chain joins TRBV7-9 and TRBJ2-2; 7 nucleotides line up with TRBD2. CDR3 size: 14 residues. Germline V gives CDR1 SEHNR, CDR2 FQNEAQ (reference sequence). The ends lost 5 bases at V and 6 bases at J; junction bases unmatched: 6. The CDR3 protein is CASSPGGRAGELFF. CDR3 nucleotide sequence: TGTGCCAGCAGCCCCGGGGGGAGGGCCGGGGAGCTGTTTTTT.

The chain joins TRBV28 to TRBJ1-1; TRBD1 matches at 8 bases. The CDR3 loop spans 11 amino acids. Looked up from germline, CDR1 is MDHEN and CDR2 is SYDVKM. Germline trimming cut 5 bases from V and 11 bases from J; bases unmatched to any gene: 4. This CDR3 reads CASSNRGVAFF. The CDR3 DNA is TGTGCCAGCAGTAACAGGGGGGTGGCTTTCTTT. Full variable domain (outside the CDR3, taken from reference TRBV28 and TRBJ1-1): DVKVTQSSRYLVKRTGEKVFLECVQDMDHENMFWYRQDPGLGLRLIYFSYDVKMKEKGDIPEGYSVSREKKERFSLILESASTNQTSMYLCASSNRGVAFFGQGTRLTVV.

DNA for the CDR3: TGCGCCAGCAGTGAACAGGGGCGGAACACCGGGGAGCTGTTTTTT. This sequence encodes CASSEQGRNTGELFF. This chain connects TRBV10-2 to TRBJ2-2; 7 nucleotides align to TRBD1. The CDR3 totals 15 residues. The germline V gene has CDR1 WSHSY and CDR2 SAAADI. Unmatched junction bases numbered 2, after V lost 3 bases and J lost 1 base.

The genes are TRBV5-8 and TRBJ2-3, with a weak D call TRBD2 (6 bases). CDR1 is SGHTS, CDR2 YDEGEE, per germline. The V end was cut by 0 bases, the J end by 3 bases, with 11 bases between. The CDR3 consists of 15 residues. The CDR3 region has the DNA TGTGCCAGCAGCTTGGGGGTAGGGACTACAGATACGCAGTATTTT. It yields the protein CASSLGVGTTDTQYF. The full variable domain, in which reference TRBV5-8 and TRBJ2-3 provide the parts outside the CDR3, is EAGVTQSPTHLIKTRGQQATLRCSPISGHTSVYWYQQALGLGLQFLLWYDEGEERNRGNFPPRFSGRQFPNYSSELNVNALELEDSALYLCASSLGVGTTDTQYFGPGTRLTVL.

This chain uses TRBV11-2 with TRBJ2-3; TRBD2 might be the D (6 bases). V was cut by 5 bases and J by 11 bases, with 23 bases left in between. The CDR3 runs to 15 residues. Germline V gene sequence: CDR1 SGHAT, CDR2 FQNNGV. CDR3 protein: CASSPRAGTLSVQYF. The CDR3 DNA reads TGTGCCAGCAGCCCCCGGGCAGGGACTTTGTCCGTGCAGTATTTT.

The chain combines TRBV14 with TRBJ1-6; no clear D. Trimming stripped 1 base from V and 7 bases from J, with 8 bases between. The germline gives CDR1 SGHDN, CDR2 FVKESK. There are 14 residues in the CDR3. Here the CDR3 DNA reads TGTGCCAGCAGCCAAGTGGCCAGAAATTCACCCCTCCACTTT. It translates to CASSQVARNSPLHF.